The present T cell receptor (beta chain) was sequenced within a study of blood T cell repertoires in COVID-19. Study context: The United States, Italy and Spain were the sources of the acute and convalescent COVID-19 samples.

Here immunoSEQ multiplex PCR was the method, and the copy in TCRdb shows in-frame clones only, minus some. Here the sample spans about 370,000 clones, about 90% being singletons. This clone was seen more than once but under ten times. The length of the CDR3 is 19 residues. Germline CDR1 SGHAT, CDR2 FQNNGV. The V and J ends lost 2 bases and 2 bases respectively, with 23 bases between them. Cohort 3 recovered donors had two negative PCRs, clearance, or symptom resolution. The TCR was taken from a woman younger than 45 who had recovered from COVID-19. Sequencing input: PBMCs or T cells enriched from blood (not recorded which). The rearrangement joins TRBV11-2 to TRBJ2-3; perhaps TRBD1 as D (5 bases). The CDR3 nucleotides read TGTGCCAGCAGCTTAAATAGATGGGGCCAAGCCCTTTCCACAGATACGCAGTATTTT. It specifies CASSLNRWGQALSTDTQYF.